The rows below give T cell receptor beta chains drawn from one sample of a study of neoadjuvant anti-PD-1 for oral cavity cancer. The repertoire was sequenced with immunoSEQ multiplex PCR; TCRdb's copy has only in-frame clones and lacks some. The table has roughly 8,800 clones, around 60% seen once; the top ten hold 4.2%. The source was PBMCs, collected after nivolumab (anti-PD-1) treatment. The receptors shown here come from a person aged 35-79 years with oral cavity squamous cell carcinoma. The CDR3 runs from the conserved cysteine through the conserved F or W. The D gene is left open where the match is weak. Not every row has a clone size; where given, it reads once, few, many or a size class.

V	D	size	J	DNA	CDR3
TRBV10-3	-	-	TRBJ1-5	TGTGCCATCACCCAGAGTTACAATCAGCCCCAGCATTTT	CAITQSYNQPQHF
TRBV27	-	-	TRBJ1-6	TGTGCCAGCAGTTCCCCGGGAAGTAATTCACCCCTCCACTTT	CASSSPGSNSPLHF
TRBV9	TRBD1	-	TRBJ1-1	TGTGCCAGCAGCTCCTCTTCCGGGACAGGGCGAGAAACTGAAGCTTTCTTT	CASSSSSGTGRETEAFF
TRBV7-8	-	once	TRBJ2-5	TGTGCCAGCAGCTTAAGGGTGCGGGAAGAGACCCAGTACTTC	CASSLRVREETQYF
TRBV27	-	-	TRBJ2-7	TGTGCCAGCAGCCGCGAATCAAAGGCCTACGAGCAGTACTTC	CASSRESKAYEQYF
TRBV10-2	-	few	TRBJ1-1	TGCGCCAGCAGTGAATCAGGTTTAGAAGCTTTCTTT	CASSESGLEAFF
TRBV4-1	TRBD2	-	TRBJ2-1	TGCGCCAGCAGCCTCGGGACTAGCGGGATCAATGAGCAGTTCTTC	CASSLGTSGINEQFF
TRBV2	-	-	TRBJ1-2	TGTGCCAGCGTACGGACAGTTAGCTATGGCTACACCTTC	CASVRTVSYGYTF
TRBV7-9	TRBD2	few	TRBJ2-7	TGTGCCAGCTCAATAGCGGGAGCTAGAACCTACGAGCAGTACTTC	CASSIAGARTYEQYF
TRBV6-1	TRBD1	few	TRBJ1-1	TGTGCCAGCATTCCGGGACAGGGCGGGAACACTGAAGCTTTCTTT	CASIPGQGGNTEAFF
TRBV7-6	-	-	TRBJ2-1	TGTGCCATCGAAGGGGGAAGCTCCTACAATGAGCAGTTCTTC	CAIEGGSSYNEQFF
TRBV29-1	-	-	TRBJ2-5	TGCAGCGTTGATGAGTGGGGGACGGAGACCCAGTACTTC	CSVDEWGTETQYF
TRBV5-5	-	once	TRBJ2-5	TGTGCCAGCAGTCGTACGGAGACCCAGTACTTC	CASSRTETQYF
TRBV30	-	few	TRBJ2-1	TGTGCGGCTAGCAGGTTTCTTTCTGAGCAGTTCTTC	CAASRFLSEQFF
TRBV4-1	TRBD1	-	TRBJ2-7	TGCGCCAGCAGCCAAACCGGGACAGGCTACGAGCAGTACTTC	CASSQTGTGYEQYF
TRBV7-2	-	-	TRBJ1-2	TGTGCCAGCAGCCCGGAGGGTTTGCAGGGCTACACCTTC	CASSPEGLQGYTF
TRBV6-6	-	-	TRBJ1-1	TGTGCCAGCAGGCCACCCACCAGGGCTGAAGCTTTCTTT	CASRPPTRAEAFF
TRBV19	TRBD2	few	TRBJ2-1	TGTGCCAGTAGTATCACTAGCGGGGGGGCCTATGAGCAGTTCTTC	CASSITSGGAYEQFF
TRBV30	-	-	TRBJ2-1	TGTGCCTGGAGGCACGGGACATTCAATGAGCAGTTCTTC	CAWRHGTFNEQFF
TRBV9	-	-	TRBJ1-6	TGTGCCAGCAGCGTATCTGGTAATTCACCCCTCCACTTT	CASSVSGNSPLHF
TRBV5-6	-	-	TRBJ1-4	TGTGCCAGCAGCTTGTTGGGCCCTAATGAAAAACTGTTTTTT	CASSLLGPNEKLFF
TRBV11-2	-	once	TRBJ2-1	TGTGCCAGCAGCCAGGGACTCTACAATGAGCAGTTCTTC	CASSQGLYNEQFF
TRBV19	TRBD1	-	TRBJ2-7	TGTGCCAGTGGGACAGGGGCGGCCTACGAGCAGTACTTC	CASGTGAAYEQYF
TRBV11-2	TRBD1	few	TRBJ1-1	TGTGCCAGCAGCGTACAACAGGGGCTGAGGGCTTTCTTT	CASSVQQGLRAFF
TRBV6-6	-	once	TRBJ2-1	TGTGCCAGCAGTTACTTGGGGACGGACTCGAGCGAGCAGTTCTTC	CASSYLGTDSSEQFF
TRBV5-1	TRBD2	-	TRBJ2-2	TGCGCCAGCAGCTCTAGCGGAAACACCGGGGAGCTGTTTTTT	CASSSSGNTGELFF
TRBV30	TRBD1	-	TRBJ2-7	TGTGCCTGGAGTCTGGGCCAGGGGGCCTACGAGCAGTACTTC	CAWSLGQGAYEQYF
TRBV7-8	-	-	TRBJ2-7	TGTGCCAGCAGTTGGAGGGACGGCTCCTACGAGCAGTACTTC	CASSWRDGSYEQYF
TRBV4-1	-	few	TRBJ1-6	TGCGCCAGCAGCCAAGTGGATCTCGTCTCCTATAATTCACCCCTCCACTTT	CASSQVDLVSYNSPLHF
TRBV27	-	few	TRBJ1-5	TGTGCCAGCAGTTTATCGGGGGTGAATCAGCCCCAGCATTTT	CASSLSGVNQPQHF
TRBV2	-	-	TRBJ2-1	TGTGCCAGCAGTGAAGGGGCGGCCTCCTACAATGAGCAGTTCTTC	CASSEGAASYNEQFF
TRBV10-2	TRBD1	few	TRBJ1-6	TGCGCCAGCAGTGAGGGCAGGGGGACAGATAATTCACCCCTCCACTTT	CASSEGRGTDNSPLHF
TRBV5-1	-	-	TRBJ1-1	TGCGCCAGCAGCGAGGGAAGGGGGGCTGAAGCTTTCTTT	CASSEGRGAEAFF
TRBV27	-	-	TRBJ1-1	TGTGCCAGCAGTTTATTTTCGATGAACACTGAAGCTTTCTTT	CASSLFSMNTEAFF
TRBV2	-	-	TRBJ2-1	TGTGCCAGCAGTCCCCTACGCTATGAGCAGTTCTTC	CASSPLRYEQFF
TRBV6-6	TRBD2	-	TRBJ2-5	TGTGCCAGCACCACTAAAGCGGGGGGGGGAGAGACCCAGTACTTC	CASTTKAGGGETQYF
TRBV10-2	-	few	TRBJ1-1	TGCGCCAGCAGGACAGGAGGAGGTGAAGCTTTCTTT	CASRTGGGEAFF
TRBV2	-	-	TRBJ2-1	TGTGCCAGCAGTACCGGGACGCTTCTAAATGAGCAGTTCTTC	CASSTGTLLNEQFF
TRBV19	TRBD1	-	TRBJ2-6	TGTGCCAGTATCCTACGGAAACAGGGGGCAAGTGGGGCCAACGTCCTGACTTTC	CASILRKQGASGANVLTF
TRBV5-1	-	-	TRBJ2-6	TGCGCCAGCAGCCACCGGACAGCCAGCGTCTCTGGGGCCAACGTCCTGACTTTC	CASSHRTASVSGANVLTF
TRBV5-4	TRBD1	-	TRBJ2-7	TGTGCCAGCAGCGGGGGACAGGGGGCCGTCTCCTACGAGCAGTACTTC	CASSGGQGAVSYEQYF
TRBV9	-	-	TRBJ2-1	TGTGCCAGCAGCGTTGCCTCGGGGGGCCGAGAGCAGTTCTTC	CASSVASGGREQFF
TRBV13	TRBD1	-	TRBJ1-1	TGTGCCAGCAGCTCCGGGACAGAGCGGAACACTGAAGCTTTCTTT	CASSSGTERNTEAFF
TRBV10-2	TRBD2	-	TRBJ2-3	TGCGCCAGCAGTGACCCAACCGAGCGGGGGACCGTCACAGATACGCAGTATTTT	CASSDPTERGTVTDTQYF
TRBV5-1	TRBD1	-	TRBJ2-7	TGCGCCAGCAGCTTGGTGGCAGGGGGCCAGTACGAGCAGTACTTC	CASSLVAGGQYEQYF
TRBV4-1	-	few	TRBJ1-2	TGCGCCAGCAGCCAAGATCTCGGGGGGTATGGCTACACCTTC	CASSQDLGGYGYTF
TRBV28	-	few	TRBJ1-6	TGTGCCAGCAGTTTAGGCTGGGCAGGATCCTATAATTCACCCCTCCACTTT	CASSLGWAGSYNSPLHF
TRBV6-1	-	-	TRBJ2-4	TGTGCCAGCAGACCCGCCTCCGGGCAGTTTAGCATTCAGTACTTC	CASRPASGQFSIQYF
TRBV4-1	-	-	TRBJ2-2	TGCGCCAGCAGCCAAGCTTTGAGGGCTTCCGGGGAGCTGTTTTTT	CASSQALRASGELFF
TRBV19	-	few	TRBJ1-2	TGTGCCAGTATGTCGGGGACCCACCTTTCTTATAACTATGGCTACACCTTC	CASMSGTHLSYNYGYTF
TRBV6-1	-	-	TRBJ1-5	TGTGCCAGCAAAGGGAGGACGAGCAATCAGCCCCAGCATTTT	CASKGRTSNQPQHF
TRBV2	-	-	TRBJ1-2	TGTGCCAGCAGTGACAACTATGGCTACACCTTC	CASSDNYGYTF
TRBV7-8	TRBD2	-	TRBJ2-1	TGTGCCAGCAGCTTAGCGGGGGGACTAGCTCCCTCCTACAATGAGCAGTTCTTC	CASSLAGGLAPSYNEQFF
TRBV5-1	TRBD2	-	TRBJ2-3	TGCGCCAGCAGCCCCAGACGCGGGGGGGCAAGACGCACAGATACGCAGTATTTT	CASSPRRGGARRTDTQYF
TRBV10-2	-	once	TRBJ1-4	TGCGCCAGCAGTGGGACCGATGTGCGTGAAAAACTGTTTTTT	CASSGTDVREKLFF
TRBV6-1	TRBD1	-	TRBJ1-2	TGTGCCAGCAGTGAAACGACAGGGGACTATGGCTACACCTTC	CASSETTGDYGYTF
TRBV7-2	TRBD1	few	TRBJ1-2	TGTGCCAGCAGCTCCCCGGACAGGGGAAACTATGGCTACACCTTC	CASSSPDRGNYGYTF
TRBV7-6	TRBD1	-	TRBJ2-2	TGTGCCAGCAGCTTTCTCCAGGGGGTCCTCTCCGGGGAGCTGTTTTTT	CASSFLQGVLSGELFF
TRBV15	TRBD2	-	TRBJ2-3	TGTGCCACCAGCAGATCTGTAGCGGGACCCACAGATACGCAGTATTTT	CATSRSVAGPTDTQYF